This section outlines one T cell receptor beta chain sequence together with its context. This entry belongs to a study of T cells of healthy individuals. The trim removed 0 bases at V and 5 bases at J, leaving 2 bases unmatched. Germline V gene data show CDR1 as SGHRS and CDR2 as YFSETQ. The CDR3 spans 14 residues. TCRdb fed the 5' RACE reads into MiXCR, producing one record per CDR3 protein. The sample yields around 63,000 distinct CDR3 sequences, about 17% seen once. This TCR derives from a human donor in good health. This chain uses TRBV5-1 with TRBJ2-5; TRBD2 aligns across 9 bases. For the CDR3, the DNA is TGCGCCAGCAGCTTGGCCGCGGGAGGGGAGACCCAGTACTTC. It encodes CASSLAAGGETQYF.